This T cell receptor (beta chain) emerged from a study of blood T cell repertoires in COVID-19. Study-level background: From T cells, B-cell-depleted T cells, or PBMCs came the material, which was cDNA or gDNA.

Seattle's enrolled individuals joined amid active infection and were then monitored longitudinally. The CDR3 is made up of 16 amino acids. Unmatched junction bases numbered 5, after V lost 0 bases and J lost 6 bases. Germline lookup yields CDR1 MGHRA and CDR2 YSYEKL. Original analysis: Using reference gene primer amplification, nucleated cell counts were estimated. Libraries were prepared by immunoSEQ multiplex PCR; TCRdb keeps only in-frame clonotypes and omits some of them. V and J calls and clone size follow that table, whereas D and trimming were derived from the DNA. Among 250,000 to 350,000 clones listed, around nine tenths were seen once.

This sequence joins TRBV4-1 and TRBJ2-1; 10 positions agree with TRBD2. The origin of this receptor is a woman aged 25-40 years with COVID-19, enrolled during active disease. Sequencing used peripheral blood. This CDR3 is CASSQDPSGSLNEQFF. The CDR3 DNA is TGCGCCAGCAGCCAAGACCCTAGCGGGAGTCTCAATGAGCAGTTCTTC.